These T cell receptor beta chains were read from a single sample in a study of cytomegalovirus exposure and HLA in healthy donors. Measured with immunoSEQ multiplex PCR; TCRdb has only the in-frame clones, and not every one. The sample consists of 130,000 or so clones, 70% to 80% of them appearing once. Sequences were obtained from PBMCs. The receptor set was obtained from a female donor in good health and CMV-seronegative. The CDR3 runs from the conserved cysteine through the conserved F or W. A D gene is named only where the DNA matches it firmly. Some rows have no size entry. The others give once, few or many, or a class for an expanded clone.

15,TRBJ1-3,TRBV18,.,TRBD1,CASSPTGSSGNTIYF,TGTGCCAGCTCACCGACAGGGAGCTCTGGAAACACCATATATTTT
14,TRBJ1-2,TRBV5-1,.,.,CASKVSAGVGDYTF,TGCGCCAGCAAAGTTTCTGCAGGGGTTGGGGACTACACCTTC
13,TRBJ1-2,TRBV6-5,.,TRBD1,CASSRTGIGGYTF,TGTGCCAGCAGTCGGACAGGTATAGGTGGCTACACCTTC
17,TRBJ2-3,TRBV4-1,.,TRBD2,CASSQESASGNTDTQYF,TGCGCCAGCAGCCAAGAATCGGCTAGCGGGAACACAGATACGCAGTATTTT
14,TRBJ1-3,TRBV7-9,.,TRBD1,CASSLGQGVNTIYF,TGTGCCAGCAGCTTAGGACAGGGGGTTAACACCATATATTTT
14,TRBJ1-4,TRBV30,.,TRBD1,CAWTRQGSNEKLFF,TGTGCCTGGACCAGACAGGGGTCTAATGAAAAACTGTTTTTT
15,TRBJ2-5,TRBV2,.,.,CASSEQQTGQETQYF,TGTGCCAGCAGTGAACAACAGACAGGTCAAGAGACCCAGTACTTC
14,TRBJ2-4,TRBV18,.,.,CASSPDRAKNIQYF,TGTGCCAGCTCACCAGACAGGGCCAAAAACATTCAGTACTTC
14,TRBJ1-1,TRBV4-1,few,.,CASSQVTVNTEAFF,TGCGCCAGCAGCCAGGTAACAGTTAACACTGAAGCTTTCTTT
16,TRBJ2-5,TRBV19,.,TRBD1,CASSIGGQGARETQYF,TGTGCCAGTAGTATAGGGGGACAGGGGGCCCGGGAGACCCAGTACTTC
12,TRBJ2-7,TRBV27,.,TRBD2,CATRGGFYEQYF,TGTGCCACCCGGGGGGGGTTCTACGAGCAGTACTTC
14,TRBJ2-7,TRBV4-1,.,.,CASSRGTNPYEQYF,TGCGCCAGCAGCCGGGGGACAAACCCCTACGAGCAGTACTTC
17,TRBJ2-6,TRBV6-1,.,TRBD1,CASSEPRTGTGANVLTF,TGTGCCAGCAGTGAACCCCGGACAGGTACCGGGGCCAACGTCCTGACTTTC
14,TRBJ2-7,TRBV5-1,few,TRBD1,CASSLRTGEYEQYF,TGCGCCAGCAGCCTCAGGACAGGGGAGTACGAGCAGTACTTC
13,TRBJ1-3,TRBV5-5,.,.,CASSLEQGDTIYF,TGTGCCAGCAGCTTAGAACAGGGAGACACCATATATTTT
15,TRBJ1-5,TRBV7-3,.,TRBD1,CASSLTGQGNQPQHF,TGTGCCAGCAGCTTAACGGGACAGGGCAATCAGCCCCAGCATTTT
16,TRBJ2-1,TRBV11-2,.,TRBD1,CASRKGQGGGYNEQFF,TGTGCCAGCAGAAAAGGACAGGGTGGAGGATACAATGAGCAGTTCTTC
14,TRBJ1-4,TRBV5-6,medium-sized,TRBD1,CASSSRTGNEKLFF,TGTGCCAGCAGCTCCCGGACAGGGAATGAAAAACTGTTTTTT
15,TRBJ1-1,TRBV19,.,.,CASSILRSSSTEAFF,TGTGCCAGTAGTATATTAAGGAGTTCAAGCACTGAAGCTTTCTTT
13,TRBJ2-1,TRBV7-8,.,.,CASSLINYNEQFF,TGTGCCAGCAGCTTAATAAACTACAATGAGCAGTTCTTC
17,TRBJ2-1,TRBV7-9,.,TRBD1,CASSSQTAQGVYNEQFF,TGTGCCAGCAGCTCACAGACGGCTCAGGGGGTCTACAATGAGCAGTTCTTC
16,TRBJ1-2,TRBV2,.,TRBD1,CATMPPTGQGIYGYTF,TGTGCCACCATGCCACCCACTGGACAGGGGATTTATGGCTACACCTTC